This T cell receptor (beta chain) was recorded in a study of blood T cell repertoires in COVID-19. Study as a whole: Samples of COVID-19 (acute and convalescent) were obtained from the United States, Italy and Spain.

Method: immunoSEQ multiplex PCR; TCRdb's copy keeps in-frame clones and lacks some. The sample records 150,000 or so clones, approximately 83% being singletons. The CDR3 contains 14 residues. Germline values: CDR1 SNHLY, CDR2 FYNNEI. V dropped 5 bases and J dropped 3; count of bases not matched to a gene: 3. This sequence was found in a man between 65 and 85 years old who had been exposed to COVID-19. The chain employs TRBV2 and TRBJ1-5; 8 positions agree with TRBD1. The sample consisted of PBMCs or T cells enriched from blood (not recorded which). For the CDR3, the DNA is TGTGCCAGCAGTAACAGGGGGGCCAATCAGCCCCAGCATTTT. Its protein product is CASSNRGANQPQHF.